This T cell receptor (beta chain) is drawn from a study of T-cell memory formation after mild COVID-19. Turning to the study itself: Largely donor-specific TCR clusters were found.

5'RACE primed from the constant segment yielded TCR alpha and TCR beta cDNA libraries bearing sample barcodes and UMIs. Via MiXCR, TCRdb re-called the 5' RACE reads, giving one row per CDR3 protein. This sample carries 500,000 to 600,000 distinct CDR3 sequences, approximately 18% of them seen once, and the ten largest clones take 12%. General study points: The appearance of some responding clones in pre-infection memory suggested that cross-reactive memory joined.

The CDR3 is 15 residues long. About this clonotype itself: Its antigen is unknown.

Sequencing used PBMCs or a T cell subset sorted from them (not recorded which). This sequence joins TRBV21-1 and TRBJ1-5. TRBV21-1 is flagged as a pseudogene. This clonotype originated in an adult woman who had mild COVID-19 (a few samples of this study predate the infection). Cell type and time point are not known. CDR3 residues: CASSKDGQADQPQHF. CDR3 DNA: TGTGCCAGCAGCAAAGACGGCCAGGCCGATCAGCCCCAGCATTTT.